This T cell receptor (beta chain) was profiled in a study of T cell repertoires in cytomegalovirus infection. The overall study: Peptides in the study included HLA-C-restricted and HLA-B-restricted CMV epitopes. Indicated by public TCR beta signatures were CMV infection and matching HLA type. Study findings and constraints: The ex vivo response showed dominance by HLA-C-restricted CMV-specific TCR beta clonotypes.

This clonotype was picked up a small number of times. Its antigen remains unknown. The germline V and J ends were trimmed by 3 bases and 2 bases, with 8 bases remaining between them. This CDR3 contains 13 residues. Looked up from germline, CDR1 is SGHVS and CDR2 is FQNEAQ. TCRdb itself ran the reads through MiXCR, one entry per CDR3 protein. This sample has 50,000 to 65,000 distinct CDR3 sequences, with around 20% found just once. The genes are TRBV7-8 and TRBJ2-7, with unresolved D. This TCR derives from a human donor in good health (CMV status not recorded). Some clones in this sample may be carry-over from other donors' samples. Here the sequenced sample was CD8+ T cells from cultured PBMCs, taken from culture after CMV antigen stimulation. DNA for the CDR3: TGTGCCAGCAGCTTGGAACTTACCTACGAGCAGTACTTC. This sequence encodes CASSLELTYEQYF.